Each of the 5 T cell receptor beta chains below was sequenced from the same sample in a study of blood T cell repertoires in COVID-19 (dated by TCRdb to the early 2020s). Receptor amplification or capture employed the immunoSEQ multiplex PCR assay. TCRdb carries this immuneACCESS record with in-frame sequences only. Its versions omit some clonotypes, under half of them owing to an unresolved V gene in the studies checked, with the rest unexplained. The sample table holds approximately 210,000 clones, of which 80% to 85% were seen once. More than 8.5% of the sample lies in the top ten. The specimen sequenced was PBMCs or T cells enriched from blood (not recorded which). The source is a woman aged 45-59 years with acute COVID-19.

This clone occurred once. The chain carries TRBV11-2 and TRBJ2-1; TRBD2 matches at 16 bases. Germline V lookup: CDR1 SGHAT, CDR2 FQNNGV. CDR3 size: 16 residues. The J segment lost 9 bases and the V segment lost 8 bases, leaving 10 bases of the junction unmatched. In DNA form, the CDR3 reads TGTGCCAGCGCGGGACTAGCGGGGGGGCTCGGTGGTGAGCAGTTCTTC. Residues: CASAGLAGGLGGEQFF.

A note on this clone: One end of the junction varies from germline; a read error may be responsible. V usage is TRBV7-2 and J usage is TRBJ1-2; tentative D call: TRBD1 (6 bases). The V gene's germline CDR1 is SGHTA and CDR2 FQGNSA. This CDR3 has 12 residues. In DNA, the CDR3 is TGTGCCAGCAGCTTAGAGGACAGACGTACGGCCTTC. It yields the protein CASSLEDRRTAF. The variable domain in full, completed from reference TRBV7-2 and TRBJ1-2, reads GAGVSQSPSNKVTEKGKDVELRCDPISGHTALYWYRQSLGQGLEFLIYFQGNSAPDKSGLPSDRFSAERTGGSVSTLTIQRTQQEDSAVYLCASSLEDRRTAFGSGTRLTVV.

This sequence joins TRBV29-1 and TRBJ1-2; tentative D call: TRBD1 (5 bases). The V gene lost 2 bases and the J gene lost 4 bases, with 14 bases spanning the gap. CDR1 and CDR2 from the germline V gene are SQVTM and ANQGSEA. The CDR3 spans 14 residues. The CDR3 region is CSVEQGGFGYGYTF. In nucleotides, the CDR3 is TGCAGCGTTGAACAGGGAGGGTTTGGCTATGGCTACACCTTC.

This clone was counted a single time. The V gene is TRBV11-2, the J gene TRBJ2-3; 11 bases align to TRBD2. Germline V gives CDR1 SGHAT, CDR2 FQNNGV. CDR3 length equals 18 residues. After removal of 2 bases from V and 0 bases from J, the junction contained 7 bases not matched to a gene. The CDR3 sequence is CASSLRRVAGGSTDTQYF. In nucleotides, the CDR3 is TGTGCCAGCAGCTTAAGGAGGGTAGCGGGAGGGAGCACAGATACGCAGTATTTT.

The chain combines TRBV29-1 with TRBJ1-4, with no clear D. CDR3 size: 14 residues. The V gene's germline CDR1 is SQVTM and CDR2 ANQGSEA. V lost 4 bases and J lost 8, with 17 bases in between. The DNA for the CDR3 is TGCAGCGTTGGGGCTACCCCAGGAACAGAAAAACTGTTTTTT. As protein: CSVGATPGTEKLFF.